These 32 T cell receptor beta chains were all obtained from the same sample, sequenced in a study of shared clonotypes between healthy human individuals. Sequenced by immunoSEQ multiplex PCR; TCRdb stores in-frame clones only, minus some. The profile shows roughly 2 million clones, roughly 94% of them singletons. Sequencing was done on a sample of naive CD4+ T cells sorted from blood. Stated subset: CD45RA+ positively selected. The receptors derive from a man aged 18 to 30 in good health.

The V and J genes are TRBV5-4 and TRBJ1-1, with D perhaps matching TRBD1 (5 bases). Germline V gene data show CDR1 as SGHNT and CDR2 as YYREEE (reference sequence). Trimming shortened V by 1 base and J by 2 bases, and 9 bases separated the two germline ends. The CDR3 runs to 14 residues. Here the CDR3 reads CASSLRGGNTEAFF. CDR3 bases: TGTGCCAGCAGCTTGCGGGGGGGAAACACTGAAGCTTTCTTT.

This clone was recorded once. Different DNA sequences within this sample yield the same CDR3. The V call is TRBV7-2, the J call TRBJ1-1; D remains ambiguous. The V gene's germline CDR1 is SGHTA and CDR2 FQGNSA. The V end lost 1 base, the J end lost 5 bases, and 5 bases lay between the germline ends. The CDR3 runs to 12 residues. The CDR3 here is CASSLDRTEAFF. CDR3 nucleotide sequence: TGTGCCAGCAGCTTAGATCGTACTGAAGCTTTCTTT. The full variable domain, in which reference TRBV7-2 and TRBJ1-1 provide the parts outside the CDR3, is GAGVSQSPSNKVTEKGKDVELRCDPISGHTALYWYRQSLGQGLEFLIYFQGNSAPDKSGLPSDRFSAERTGGSVSTLTIQRTQQEDSAVYLCASSLDRTEAFFGQGTRLTVV.

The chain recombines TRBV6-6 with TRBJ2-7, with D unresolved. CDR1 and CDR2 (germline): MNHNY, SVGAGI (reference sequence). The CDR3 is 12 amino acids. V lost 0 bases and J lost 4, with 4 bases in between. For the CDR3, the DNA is TGTGCCAGCAGTTACTCGGATTACGAGCAGTACTTC. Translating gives CASSYSDYEQYF.

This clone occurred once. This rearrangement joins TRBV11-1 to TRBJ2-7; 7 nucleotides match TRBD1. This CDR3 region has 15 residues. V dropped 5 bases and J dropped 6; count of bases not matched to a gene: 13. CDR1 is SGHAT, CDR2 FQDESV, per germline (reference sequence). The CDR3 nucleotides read TGTGCCAGCAGCCAGGTTTCAGGGGGTACTACCGAGCAGTACTTC. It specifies CASSQVSGGTTEQYF.

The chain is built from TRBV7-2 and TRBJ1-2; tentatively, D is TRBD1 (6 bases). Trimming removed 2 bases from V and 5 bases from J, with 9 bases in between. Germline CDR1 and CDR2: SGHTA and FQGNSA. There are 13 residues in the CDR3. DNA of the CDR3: TGTGCCAGCAGCTTAAGGGGGAAATATGGCTACACCTTC. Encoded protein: CASSLRGKYGYTF. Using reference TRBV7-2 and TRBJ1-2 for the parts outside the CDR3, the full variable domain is GAGVSQSPSNKVTEKGKDVELRCDPISGHTALYWYRQSLGQGLEFLIYFQGNSAPDKSGLPSDRFSAERTGGSVSTLTIQRTQQEDSAVYLCASSLRGKYGYTFGSGTRLTVV.

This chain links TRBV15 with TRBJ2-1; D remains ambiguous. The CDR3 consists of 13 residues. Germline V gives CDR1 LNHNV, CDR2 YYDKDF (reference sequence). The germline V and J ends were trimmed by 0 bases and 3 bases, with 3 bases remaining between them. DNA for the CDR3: TGTGCCACCAGCAGAGATTTCTACAATGAGCAGTTCTTC. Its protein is CATSRDFYNEQFF.

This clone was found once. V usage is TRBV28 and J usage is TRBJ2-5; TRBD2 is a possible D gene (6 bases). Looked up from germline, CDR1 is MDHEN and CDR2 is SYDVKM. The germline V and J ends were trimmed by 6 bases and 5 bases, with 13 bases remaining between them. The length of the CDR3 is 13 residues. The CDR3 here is CASRGGVWETQYF. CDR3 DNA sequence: TGTGCCAGCAGGGGCGGGGTTTGGGAGACCCAGTACTTC.

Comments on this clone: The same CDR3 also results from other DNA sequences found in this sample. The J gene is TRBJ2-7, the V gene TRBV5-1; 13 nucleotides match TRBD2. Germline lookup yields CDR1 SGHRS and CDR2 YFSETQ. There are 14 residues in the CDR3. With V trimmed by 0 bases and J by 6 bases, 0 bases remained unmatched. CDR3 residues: CASSLGLAGGEQYF. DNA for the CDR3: TGCGCCAGCAGCTTGGGACTAGCGGGGGGCGAGCAGTACTTC.

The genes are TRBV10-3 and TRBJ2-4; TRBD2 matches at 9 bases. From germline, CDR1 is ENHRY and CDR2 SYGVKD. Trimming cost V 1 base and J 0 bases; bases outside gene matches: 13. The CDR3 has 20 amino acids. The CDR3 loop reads CAISELPVGSGGLAKNIQYF. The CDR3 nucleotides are TGTGCCATCAGTGAGTTACCCGTGGGTAGCGGGGGATTAGCCAAAAACATTCAGTACTTC.

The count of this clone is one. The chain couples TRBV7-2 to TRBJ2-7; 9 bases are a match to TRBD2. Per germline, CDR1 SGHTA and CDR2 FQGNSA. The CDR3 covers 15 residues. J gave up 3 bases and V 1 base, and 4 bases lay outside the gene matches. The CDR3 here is CASSLVGAGGYEQYF. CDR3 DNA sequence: TGTGCCAGCAGCTTAGTAGGAGCGGGAGGCTACGAGCAGTACTTC.

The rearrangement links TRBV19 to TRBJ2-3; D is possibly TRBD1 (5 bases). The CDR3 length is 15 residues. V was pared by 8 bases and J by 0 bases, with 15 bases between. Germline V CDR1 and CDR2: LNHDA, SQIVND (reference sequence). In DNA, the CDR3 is TGTGCCAGTTCAGGGTGGGGAATTAGCACAGATACGCAGTATTTT. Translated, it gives CASSGWGISTDTQYF.

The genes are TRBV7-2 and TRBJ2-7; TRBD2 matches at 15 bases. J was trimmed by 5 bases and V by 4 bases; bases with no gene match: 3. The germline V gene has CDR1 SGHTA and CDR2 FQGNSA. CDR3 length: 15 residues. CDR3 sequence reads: CASSSGLAGGNEQYF. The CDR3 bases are TGTGCCAGCAGCTCCGGACTAGCGGGAGGGAACGAGCAGTACTTC.

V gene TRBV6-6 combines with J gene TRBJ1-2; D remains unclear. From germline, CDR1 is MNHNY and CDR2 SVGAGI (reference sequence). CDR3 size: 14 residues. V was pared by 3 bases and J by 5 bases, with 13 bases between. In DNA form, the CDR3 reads TGTGCCAGCAGTTATACGGAGGAACGGTATGGCTACACCTTC. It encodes CASSYTEERYGYTF.

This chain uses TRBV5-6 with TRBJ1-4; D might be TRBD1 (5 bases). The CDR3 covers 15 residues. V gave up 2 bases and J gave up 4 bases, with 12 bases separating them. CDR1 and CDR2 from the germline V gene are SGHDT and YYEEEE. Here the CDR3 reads CASSFDRGLNEKLFF. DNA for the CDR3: TGTGCCAGCAGCTTCGATCGGGGCCTTAATGAAAAACTGTTTTTT.

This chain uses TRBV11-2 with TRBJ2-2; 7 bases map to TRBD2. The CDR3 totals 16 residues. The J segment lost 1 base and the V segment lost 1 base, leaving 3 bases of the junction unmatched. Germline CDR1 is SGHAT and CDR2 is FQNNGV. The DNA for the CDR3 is TGTGCCAGCAGCTTAGGACGCGGGGGGAACACCGGGGAGCTGTTTTTT. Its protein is CASSLGRGGNTGELFF.

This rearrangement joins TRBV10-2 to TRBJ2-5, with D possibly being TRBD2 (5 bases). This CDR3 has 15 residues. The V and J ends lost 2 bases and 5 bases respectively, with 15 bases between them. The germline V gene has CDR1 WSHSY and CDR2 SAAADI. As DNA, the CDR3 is TGCGCCAGCAGTGAGCTACGCGCGAGAGGGGAGACCCAGTACTTC. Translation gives CASSELRARGETQYF.

CDR3 coding DNA: TGTGCCAGCAGCTCCCGGGACAGGGACGGCAATGAGCAGTTCTTC. This translates into CASSSRDRDGNEQFF. V usage is TRBV11-2 and J usage is TRBJ2-1, with TRBD1 matching over 9 bases. The CDR3 contains 15 residues. Germline CDR1 is SGHAT and CDR2 is FQNNGV. V shed 4 bases, J shed 6 bases, and the junction held 7 bases outside the gene matches. Full variable domain (rest looked up from reference TRBV11-2 and TRBJ2-1): EAGVAQSPRYKIIEKRQSVAFWCNPISGHATLYWYQQILGQGPKLLIQFQNNGVVDDSQLPKDRFSAERLKGVDSTLKIQPAKLEDSAVYLCASSSRDRDGNEQFFGPGTRLTVL.

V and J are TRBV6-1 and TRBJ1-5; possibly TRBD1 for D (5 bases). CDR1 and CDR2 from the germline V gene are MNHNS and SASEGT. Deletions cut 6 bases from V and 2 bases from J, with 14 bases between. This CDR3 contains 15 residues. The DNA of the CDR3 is TGTGCCAGCAGAAACCCCAGGGTCGGCAATCAGCCCCAGCATTTT. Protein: CASRNPRVGNQPQHF.

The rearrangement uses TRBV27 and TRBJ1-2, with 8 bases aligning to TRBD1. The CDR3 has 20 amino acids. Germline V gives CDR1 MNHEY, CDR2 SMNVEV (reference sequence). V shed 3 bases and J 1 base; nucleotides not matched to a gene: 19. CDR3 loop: CASSFSSRRDRPLVNYGYTF. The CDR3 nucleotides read TGTGCCAGCAGTTTCTCCAGCCGCCGGGACAGGCCTCTCGTTAACTATGGCTACACCTTC.

Here the CDR3 DNA reads TGTGCCAGCAGCTTAGGTGGTCTCGTAGATACGCAGTATTTT. Residues: CASSLGGLVDTQYF. V usage is TRBV11-2 and J usage is TRBJ2-3; D is unresolved. Germline CDR1 reads SGHAT; CDR2 reads FQNNGV. The CDR3 runs to 14 residues. The V gene lost 1 base and the J gene lost 5 bases, with 10 bases spanning the gap.

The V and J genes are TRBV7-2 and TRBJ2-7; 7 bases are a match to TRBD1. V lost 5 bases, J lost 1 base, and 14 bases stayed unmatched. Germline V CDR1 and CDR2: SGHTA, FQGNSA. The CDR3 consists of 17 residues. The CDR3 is CASSHSRDRVESYEQYF. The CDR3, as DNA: TGTGCCAGCAGCCACAGCCGAGACAGGGTGGAGTCCTACGAGCAGTACTTC.

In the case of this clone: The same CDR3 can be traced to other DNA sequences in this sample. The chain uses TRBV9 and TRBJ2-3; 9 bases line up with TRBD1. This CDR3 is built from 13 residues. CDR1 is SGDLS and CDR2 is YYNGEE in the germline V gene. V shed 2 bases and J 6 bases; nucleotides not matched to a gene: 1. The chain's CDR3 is CASSVDRGDTQYF. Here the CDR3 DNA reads TGTGCCAGCAGCGTGGACAGGGGTGATACGCAGTATTTT.

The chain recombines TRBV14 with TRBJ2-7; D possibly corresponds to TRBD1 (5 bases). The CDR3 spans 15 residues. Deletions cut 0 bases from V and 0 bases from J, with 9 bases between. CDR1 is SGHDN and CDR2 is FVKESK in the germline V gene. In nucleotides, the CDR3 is TGTGCCAGCAGCCAAGAATGGACACTCTCCTACGAGCAGTACTTC. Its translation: CASSQEWTLSYEQYF.

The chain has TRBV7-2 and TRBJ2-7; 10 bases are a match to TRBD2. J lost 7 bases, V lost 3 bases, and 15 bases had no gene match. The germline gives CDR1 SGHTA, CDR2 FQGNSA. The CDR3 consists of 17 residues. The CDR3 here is CASSFLLLLAGGGEQYF. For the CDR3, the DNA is TGTGCCAGCAGCTTCCTTTTGTTATTAGCGGGAGGTGGAGAGCAGTACTTC.

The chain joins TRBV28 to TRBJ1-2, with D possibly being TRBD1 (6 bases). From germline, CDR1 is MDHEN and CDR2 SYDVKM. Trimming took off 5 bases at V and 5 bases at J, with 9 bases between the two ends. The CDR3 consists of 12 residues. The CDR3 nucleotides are TGTGCCAGCAGTCCAACAGGGTATGGCTACACCTTC. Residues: CASSPTGYGYTF.

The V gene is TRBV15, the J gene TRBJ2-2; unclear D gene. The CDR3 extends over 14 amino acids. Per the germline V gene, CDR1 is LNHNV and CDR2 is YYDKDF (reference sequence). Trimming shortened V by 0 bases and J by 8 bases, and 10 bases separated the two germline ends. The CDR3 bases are TGTGCCACCAGCAGAGATATAGGGTCGGGGGAGCTGTTTTTT. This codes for CATSRDIGSGELFF.

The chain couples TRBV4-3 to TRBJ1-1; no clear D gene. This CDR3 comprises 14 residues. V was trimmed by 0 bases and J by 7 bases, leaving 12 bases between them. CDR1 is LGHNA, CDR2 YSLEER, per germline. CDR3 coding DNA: TGCGCCAGCAGCCAAGATAATATGGACGGTGAAGCTTTCTTT. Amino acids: CASSQDNMDGEAFF.

CDR3 sequence reads: CASSEFRGQETQYF. CDR3 bases: TGCGCCAGCAGTGAGTTCAGGGGGCAAGAGACCCAGTACTTC. The chain uses TRBV10-1 and TRBJ2-5, with TRBD1 matching 7 bases. CDR1 and CDR2 (germline): WNHNN, SYGVQD (reference sequence). V gave up 1 base and J gave up 2 bases; unmatched junction bases: 1. This CDR3 has 14 residues.

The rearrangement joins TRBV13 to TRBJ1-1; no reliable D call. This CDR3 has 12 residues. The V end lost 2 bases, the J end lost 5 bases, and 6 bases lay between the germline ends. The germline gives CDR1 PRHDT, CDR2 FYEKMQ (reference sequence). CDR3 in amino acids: CASSLRATEAFF. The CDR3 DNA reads TGTGCCAGCAGCTTAAGGGCTACTGAAGCTTTCTTT.

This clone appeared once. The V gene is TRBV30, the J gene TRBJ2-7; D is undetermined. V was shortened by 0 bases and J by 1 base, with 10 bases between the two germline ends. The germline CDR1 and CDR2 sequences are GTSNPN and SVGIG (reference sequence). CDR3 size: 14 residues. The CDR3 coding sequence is TGTGCCTGGAGTGTATGGACCAGGTCCTACGAGCAGTACTTC. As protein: CAWSVWTRSYEQYF.

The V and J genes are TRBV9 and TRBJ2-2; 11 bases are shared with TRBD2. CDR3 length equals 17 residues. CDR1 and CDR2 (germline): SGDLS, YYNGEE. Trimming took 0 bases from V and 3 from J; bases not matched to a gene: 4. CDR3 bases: TGTGCCAGCAGCGTAGGCACTAGCGGGGGCTACACCGGGGAGCTGTTTTTT. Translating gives CASSVGTSGGYTGELFF.

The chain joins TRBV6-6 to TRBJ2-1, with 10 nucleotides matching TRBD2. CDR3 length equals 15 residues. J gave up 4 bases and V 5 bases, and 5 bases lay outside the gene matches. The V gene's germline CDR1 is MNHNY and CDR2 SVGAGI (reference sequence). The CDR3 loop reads CASSPSGSGYNEQFF. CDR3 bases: TGTGCCAGCAGTCCTAGCGGGAGCGGGTACAATGAGCAGTTCTTC.